A selection of T cell receptor beta chains follows, all from one sample in a study of T cells after yellow fever vaccination. TCRdb recomputed calls from the 5' RACE reads with MiXCR, one row per CDR3 protein. There are fewer than 400,000 distinct CDR3 sequences in the sample; about 6.2% occur only once, and 15% lies in the top ten. The source was PBMCs, collected 5 days after the yellow fever booster vaccination. The receptors here all came from a man aged 25-45 years who received the YFV17D yellow fever vaccine. Each CDR3 is given with its conserved first and last residue. Fields, in order: J gene, D gene, V gene, clone size, CDR3 protein, CDR3 DNA. D genes are given only for firm matches. Clone size, where shown, is once, few, many, or a class for clones that have expanded.

J gene: TRBJ2-7
D gene: TRBD2
V gene: TRBV7-6
clone size: -
CDR3 protein: CASSLASFERESYEQYF
CDR3 DNA: TGTGCCAGCAGCTTAGCGTCCTTCGAGCGGGAGTCCTACGAGCAGTACTTC

J gene: TRBJ1-6
D gene: -
V gene: TRBV20-1
clone size: many
CDR3 protein: CSATGQVNSPLHF
CDR3 DNA: TGCAGTGCTACTGGGCAGGTTAATTCACCCCTCCACTTT

J gene: TRBJ2-7
D gene: -
V gene: TRBV7-2
clone size: many
CDR3 protein: CASSPPGGSYEQYF
CDR3 DNA: TGTGCCAGCAGTCCCCCGGGCGGCTCCTACGAGCAGTACTTC

J gene: TRBJ2-7
D gene: TRBD2
V gene: TRBV12-3/TRBV12-4
clone size: many
CDR3 protein: CASNLAGDNEQYF
CDR3 DNA: TGTGCCAGCAATTTGGCGGGAGACAACGAGCAGTACTTC

J gene: TRBJ2-2
D gene: TRBD2
V gene: TRBV20-1
clone size: few
CDR3 protein: CSARPSGRARTGELFF
CDR3 DNA: TGCAGTGCTAGACCTAGCGGGAGGGCACGGACCGGGGAGCTGTTTTTT

J gene: TRBJ2-3
D gene: -
V gene: TRBV7-9
clone size: many
CDR3 protein: CASRDRGGPRTDTQYF
CDR3 DNA: TGTGCCAGCAGGGATAGAGGAGGGCCCCGCACAGATACGCAGTATTTT

J gene: TRBJ2-7
D gene: TRBD2
V gene: TRBV5-6
clone size: -
CDR3 protein: CASSTRGSSYEQYF
CDR3 DNA: TGTGCCAGCAGCACGCGGGGGAGCTCCTACGAGCAGTACTTC

J gene: TRBJ2-7
D gene: TRBD2
V gene: TRBV4-3
clone size: few
CDR3 protein: CASSPLAGTYEQYF
CDR3 DNA: TGCGCCAGCAGTCCTCTAGCGGGGACCTACGAGCAGTACTTC

J gene: TRBJ2-7
D gene: -
V gene: TRBV12-3/TRBV12-4
clone size: -
CDR3 protein: CASSLRRGYVEQYF
CDR3 DNA: TGTGCCAGCAGCCTCCGACGGGGATACGTCGAGCAGTACTTC

J gene: TRBJ2-3
D gene: -
V gene: TRBV4-3
clone size: few
CDR3 protein: CASSQDRAGWGDTQYF
CDR3 DNA: TGCGCCAGCAGCCAAGATCGGGCGGGTTGGGGAGATACGCAGTATTTT

J gene: TRBJ2-2
D gene: -
V gene: TRBV30
clone size: -
CDR3 protein: CAWLGGAVGELFF
CDR3 DNA: TGTGCCTGGCTGGGGGGGGCCGTCGGGGAGCTGTTTTTT

J gene: TRBJ2-7
D gene: -
V gene: TRBV3-1
clone size: few
CDR3 protein: CASTQARGTSYEQYF
CDR3 DNA: TGTGCCAGCACCCAAGCCCGCGGGACCTCCTACGAGCAGTACTTC

J gene: TRBJ2-1
D gene: -
V gene: TRBV5-4
clone size: -
CDR3 protein: CASSLGLEGAEQFF
CDR3 DNA: TGTGCCAGCAGCTTGGGACTGGAAGGCGCTGAGCAGTTCTTC

J gene: TRBJ1-2
D gene: -
V gene: TRBV6-1
clone size: many
CDR3 protein: CASSRRASYGYTF
CDR3 DNA: TGTGCCAGCAGTCGCCGAGCTAGCTATGGCTACACCTTC

J gene: TRBJ2-7
D gene: -
V gene: TRBV10-3
clone size: few
CDR3 protein: CAISEALDEQYF
CDR3 DNA: TGTGCCATCAGTGAAGCTCTAGACGAGCAGTACTTC

J gene: TRBJ2-6
D gene: TRBD2
V gene: TRBV27
clone size: few
CDR3 protein: CASSTIGTSGSRSGANVLTF
CDR3 DNA: TGTGCCAGCAGCACAATTGGGACTAGCGGGAGCCGCTCTGGGGCCAACGTCCTGACTTTC

J gene: TRBJ2-5
D gene: -
V gene: TRBV20-1
clone size: many
CDR3 protein: CSAIGVLQETQYF
CDR3 DNA: TGCAGTGCTATAGGGGTGCTCCAAGAGACCCAGTACTTC